The 19 T cell receptor beta chains below all came from one sample that was sequenced in a study of blood T cells in healthy people across ages. Together with a sample-barcoded 5' primer, a J-beta primer mix was included in a second PCR lasting about 6 to 11 cycles. TCRdb called the 5' RACE reads again in MiXCR, with one record for every CDR3 protein. The sample records roughly 800,000 distinct CDR3 sequences, about 36% being singletons. Sequencing used blood. These receptors originate from a man between 18 and 29 years old in good health.

This clonotype was observed at least ten times. The chain uses TRBV7-9 and TRBJ1-4; D uncertain. Germline V gene lookup returns CDR1 SEHNR and CDR2 FQNEAQ (reference sequence). Trimming took 5 bases from V and 0 from J, leaving 13 bases between them. CDR3 length: 16 residues. The CDR3 sequence is CASSKGRDTTNEKLFF. CDR3 sequence (DNA): TGTGCCAGCAGCAAGGGTCGGGATACAACTAATGAAAAACTGTTTTTT. The full variable domain, its missing parts supplied by reference TRBV7-9 and TRBJ1-4, is DTGVSQNPRHKITKRGQNVTFRCDPISEHNRLYWYRQTLGQGPEFLTYFQNEAQLEKSRLLSDRFSAERPKGSFSTLEIQRTEQGDSAMYLCASSKGRDTTNEKLFFGSGTQLSVL.

This clonotype has only a few counts. The V gene is TRBV20-1, the J gene TRBJ1-1; a possible D gene is TRBD1 (5 bases). This CDR3 contains 14 residues. The germline V and J ends were trimmed by 3 bases and 1 base, with 12 bases remaining between them. Germline V gives CDR1 DFQATT, CDR2 SNEGSKA (reference sequence). CDR3 loop: CSASPTGKNTEAFF. CDR3 nucleotides: TGCAGTGCTAGCCCAACAGGAAAGAACACTGAAGCTTTCTTT.

The chain employs TRBV14 and TRBJ1-2; tentatively, D is TRBD1 (6 bases). The V and J ends lost 4 bases and 8 bases respectively, with 11 bases between them. There are 12 residues in the CDR3. From germline, CDR1 is SGHDN and CDR2 FVKESK. CDR3 residues: CASSPGAGGYTF. The CDR3, as DNA: TGTGCCAGCAGCCCAGGGGCCGGGGGCTACACCTTC.

This clonotype was detected many times. The CDR3 here is CASSLTAGEKLFF. CDR3 bases: TGTGCCAGCAGCTTAACGGCCGGGGAAAAACTGTTTTTT. This chain joins TRBV7-3 and TRBJ1-4; no clear D. Germline V gives CDR1 SGHTA, CDR2 FQGTGA. V was trimmed by 0 bases and J by 8 bases, leaving 7 bases between them. CDR3 length: 13 residues. Variable domain in full (rest from reference TRBV7-3 and TRBJ1-4): GAGVSQTPSNKVTEKGKYVELRCDPISGHTALYWYRQSLGQGPEFLIYFQGTGAADDSGLPNDRFFAVRPEGSVSTLKIQRTERGDSAVYLCASSLTAGEKLFFGSGTQLSVL.

Notes on this clonotype: Sequence at one end of the junction differs from germline and may be a read error. The rearrangement uses TRBV4-3 and TRBJ2-1; 8 bases line up with TRBD1. This CDR3 region has 16 residues. The germline CDR1 and CDR2 sequences are LGHNA and YSLEER. The CDR3 loop is CASSQELRGPGNVQFF. The CDR3 nucleotides are TGCGCCAGCAGCCAAGAGCTCAGGGGGCCCGGCAATGTGCAGTTCTTC.

The rearrangement joins TRBV3-1 to TRBJ2-1; 10 nucleotides align to TRBD2. Germline CDR1 and CDR2: LGHDT and YNNKEL (reference sequence). CDR3 length: 15 residues. V dropped 4 bases and J dropped 4; count of bases not matched to a gene: 4. The CDR3 coding sequence is TGTGCCAGCAGCCCAACTAGCGGGACGTACAATGAGCAGTTCTTC. Translating gives CASSPTSGTYNEQFF.

This clonotype turned up a few times. This sequence joins TRBV20-1 and TRBJ2-1; 7 positions match TRBD1. Gene TRBJ2-7 matches the end of the DNA better, so the J call may be wrong. Per germline, CDR1 DFQATT and CDR2 SNEGSKA (reference sequence). CDR3 length equals 17 residues. The CDR3 DNA reads as TGCAGTGCTAGAGATGGGTTGACAGGGTACGACTACAATGAGCAGTACTTC. This translates into CSARDGLTGYDYNEQYF.

This sequence joins TRBV3-1 and TRBJ1-1, with a possible D match to TRBD1 (5 bases). The V and J ends lost 1 base and 9 bases respectively, with 9 bases between them. The CDR3 consists of 12 residues. Germline values: CDR1 LGHDT, CDR2 YNNKEL (reference sequence). In nucleotides, the CDR3 is TGTGCCAGCAGCCAAGGGGGGTCAAAAGCTTTCTTT. Translation: CASSQGGSKAFF.

CDR3 loop: CASSWLGANQETQYF. The CDR3 nucleotides read TGTGCCAGCAGTTGGCTAGGGGCAAACCAAGAGACCCAGTACTTC. This chain uses TRBV27 with TRBJ2-7; a weak D match, TRBD1 (5 bases). Judging by the DNA end, TRBJ2-5 fits better; the J call may be wrong. The CDR3 has 15 amino acids. The germline V gene has CDR1 MNHEY and CDR2 SMNVEV (reference sequence).

CDR3 DNA sequence: TGCGCCAGCAGCCAAGATCGCGGGGGATTGAACACTGAAGCTTTCTTT. Amino acid sequence: CASSQDRGGLNTEAFF. The rearrangement links TRBV4-3 to TRBJ1-1; tentative D call: TRBD1 (5 bases). V lost 0 bases to trimming and J lost 0 bases, with 11 bases between them. Germline assignment: CDR1 LGHNA and CDR2 YSLEER. This CDR3 region has 16 residues.

Many counts were recorded for this clonotype. V usage is TRBV13 and J usage is TRBJ2-5; D not certain. Germline CDR1 is PRHDT and CDR2 is FYEKMQ (reference sequence). Trimming shortened V by 5 bases and J by 3 bases, and 16 bases separated the two germline ends. The CDR3 loop spans 15 amino acids. In DNA, the CDR3 is TGTGCCAGCAGCCCCCCCGGATACAGAAAAGAGACCCAGTACTTC. Its protein is CASSPPGYRKETQYF.

This rearrangement joins TRBV4-3 to TRBJ2-3; TRBD1 matches 8 bases. Trimming at V came to 2 bases and at J to 3 bases, leaving 7 bases not matched to a gene. Germline values: CDR1 LGHNA, CDR2 YSLEER. The CDR3 runs to 16 residues. DNA for the CDR3: TGCGCCAGCAGCCAATCCAGGGGGCGCTGGACAGATACGCAGTATTTT. It translates to CASSQSRGRWTDTQYF.

The gene calls are TRBV4-2 and TRBJ2-6; D is perhaps TRBD1 (5 bases). V shed 2 bases and J shed 4 bases, with 15 bases lying between them. Per germline, CDR1 LGHNA and CDR2 YNFKEQ. The CDR3 extends over 17 amino acids. The CDR3 DNA sequence: TGTGCCAGCAGCCAATGGCTTTCAGGGTCAGGGGCCAACGTCCTGACTTTC. Encoded protein: CASSQWLSGSGANVLTF.

V and J are TRBV28 and TRBJ1-6; D perhaps matches TRBD1 (5 bases). The germline V and J ends were trimmed by 5 bases and 7 bases, with 15 bases remaining between them. This CDR3 contains 15 residues. Germline lookup yields CDR1 MDHEN and CDR2 SYDVKM. DNA for the CDR3: TGTGCCAGCAGTGGGGGGGTTACTGGGAATTCACCCCTCCACTTT. Translating it yields CASSGGVTGNSPLHF. Based on the CDR3 plus reference TRBV28 and TRBJ1-6, the full variable domain is DVKVTQSSRYLVKRTGEKVFLECVQDMDHENMFWYRQDPGLGLRLIYFSYDVKMKEKGDIPEGYSVSREKKERFSLILESASTNQTSMYLCASSGGVTGNSPLHFGNGTRLTVT.

To note about this clonotype: This may be a read error, as it is one base from a much larger clone. This rearrangement joins TRBV4-3 to TRBJ2-1; 8 bases agree with TRBD1. The CDR3 length is 14 residues. Germline CDR1 and CDR2: LGHNA and YSLEER. Here the CDR3 reads CASSPDRVYKEQFF. In nucleotides, the CDR3 is TGCGCCAGCAGCCCGGACAGGGTATACAAGGAGCAGTTCTTC.

This chain joins TRBV3-1 and TRBJ1-2; TRBD1 is a possible D gene (6 bases). The CDR3 is made up of 16 amino acids. The germline gives CDR1 LGHDT, CDR2 YNNKEL (reference sequence). V was trimmed by 2 bases and J by 3 bases, leaving 16 bases between them. CDR3 DNA: TGTGCCAGCAGCCAATTCCAAGGGGGTCTAGACTATGGCTACACCTTC. The encoded protein is CASSQFQGGLDYGYTF.

V and J are TRBV4-1 and TRBJ2-7; D unclear. V lost 0 bases and J lost 2, with 11 bases in between. CDR3 size: 15 residues. Per germline, CDR1 MGHRA and CDR2 YSYEKL. The CDR3 DNA is TGCGCCAGCAGCCAAGATGTCCCAGTAACCTACGAGCAGTACTTC. Translating it yields CASSQDVPVTYEQYF.

Only a few counts were recorded for this clonotype. The genes are TRBV7-9 and TRBJ1-2; TRBD1 matches 10 bases. Germline CDR1 SEHNR, CDR2 FQNEAQ (reference sequence). The CDR3 covers 14 residues. The trim removed 0 bases at V and 10 bases at J, leaving 5 bases unmatched. The CDR3 protein is CASSLAGQGQDYTF. For the CDR3, the DNA is TGTGCCAGCAGCTTAGCGGGACAGGGGCAAGACTACACCTTC.

Points on this clonotype: A read error is likely, as this CDR3 ends without the conserved phenylalanine or tryptophan. The J gene is TRBJ2-2, the V gene TRBV7-9, with D possibly matching TRBD2 (6 bases). Germline V gives CDR1 SEHNR, CDR2 FQNEAQ (reference sequence). This CDR3 has 15 amino acids. The V gene lost 5 bases and the J gene lost 2 bases, with 12 bases spanning the gap. This CDR3 reads CASSAQGLNTGELFL. Written as DNA, the CDR3 is TGTGCCAGCAGCGCTCAGGGACTCAACACCGGGGAGCTGTTTTTG.